Listed here are 5 T cell receptor beta chains from one sample, sequenced in a study of T cells in Graves' hyperthyroidism and ophthalmopathy. TCR beta CDR3 regions were amplified from RNA. Primed by the HTBI set, a first-round RT-PCR was run on the TCR CDR3. TCRdb processed the multiplex PCR reads anew with MiXCR; each CDR3 protein has one entry. The sample lists under 250,000 distinct CDR3 sequences; around 24% were seen once. Sequencing was carried out using blood. The receptor source for this set is a woman aged 40 to 50 with Graves' ophthalmopathy.

This clonotype was seen repeatedly, ten times or more. Given a much more abundant clone one base away, this may be a read error. V usage is TRBV10-3 and J usage is TRBJ1-2; 8 positions agree with TRBD1. Germline loops: CDR1 ENHRY, CDR2 SYGVKD. V lost 0 bases and J lost 4; bases outside the gene matches: 16. The CDR3 runs to 19 residues. This CDR3 reads CAISESPGQGRGPSYGYTF. In DNA form, the CDR3 reads TGTGCCATCAGTGAGTCCCCCGGACAGGGTAGGGGCCCTAGCTATGGCTACACCTTC.

This clonotype was seen ten or more times. The chain employs TRBV30 and TRBJ1-1; D is unclear. This CDR3 is 12 amino acids long. The germline V and J ends were trimmed by 0 bases and 5 bases, with 7 bases remaining between them. Germline assignment: CDR1 GTSNPN and CDR2 SVGIG (reference sequence). The CDR3 loop reads CAWSVGRTEAFF. In DNA, the CDR3 is TGTGCCTGGAGTGTAGGACGGACTGAAGCTTTCTTT.

This clonotype showed up many times. V gene TRBV5-1 combines with J gene TRBJ1-1; D possibly corresponds to TRBD1 (6 bases). From germline, CDR1 is SGHRS and CDR2 YFSETQ. This CDR3 contains 14 residues. Trimming left V 2 bases short and J 1 base short, with 9 bases between. CDR3 in DNA: TGCGCCAGCAGCTTTTCAGGGGCGAACACTGAAGCTTTCTTT. Its translation: CASSFSGANTEAFF.

The sample holds many counts of this clonotype. The genes are TRBV29-1 and TRBJ2-5, with 7 positions matching TRBD1. This CDR3 has 13 amino acids. Germline CDR1 is SQVTM and CDR2 is ANQGSEA. V lost 4 bases, J lost 5 bases, and 7 bases stayed unmatched. In DNA, the CDR3 is TGCAGCGTTGTGAACAGGGGAACCGAGACCCAGTACTTC. It specifies CSVVNRGTETQYF.

The chain uses TRBV2 and TRBJ2-5, with D possibly being TRBD2 (5 bases). The CDR3 extends over 14 amino acids. V was clipped by 6 bases and J by 2 bases, with 13 bases between them. CDR1 is SNHLY and CDR2 is FYNNEI in the germline V gene. The CDR3 nucleotides are TGTGCCAGCAGCTGGCCAGCGGATCAAGAGACCCAGTACTTC. Encoded protein: CASSWPADQETQYF.